This T cell receptor beta chain is drawn from a study of T-cell reconstitution after alpha-beta-depleted transplantation in children. Study-wide points: Day-60 TCRbeta diversity that was high in some patients was derived from surviving recipient T cells and thymic progenitors. Newly made T cells mostly supplied T-cell counts and diversity one year after transplant. Approximately two months post-transplant, alpha-beta T cells reportedly originated from several hundred expanded graft clones.

Unique molecular identifiers were used in preparing the TCRbeta library. TCRdb recomputed calls from the PCR reads with MiXCR, one row per CDR3 protein. The sample shows some 130,000 distinct CDR3 sequences, roughly 10% of them seen only once. This CDR3 contains 14 residues. Between the trimmed V and J ends, which lost 2 bases and 7 bases, there was a span of 14 bases. Germline CDR1 is MNHEY and CDR2 is SVGAGI. The table lists this clonotype with a few counts. Its target is unknown. This clonotype was sampled from a girl in the first two years of life who had a stem cell transplant for combined immunodeficiency, so the T cells may come from the graft donor. The specimen comprised PBMCs, mostly from graft donor cells, sampled 180 days after TCRalphabeta/CD19-depleted stem cell transplant. V gene TRBV6-5 combines with J gene TRBJ1-2; D unresolved. The CDR3 region has the DNA TGTGCCAGCAGTTACCCGGACCAGAGTGGTGGCTACACCTTC. Its translation is CASSYPDQSGGYTF.